The 26 T cell receptor delta chains in this list originate from one sample, sequenced in a study of gamma-delta chains in newborns, infants, children. With CATT, TCRdb re-called clones from the reads. The data show roughly 3,800 delta-chain clones, with roughly 3.9% seen just once and 5.6% held by the top ten. The material sequenced was blood. The receptors were sampled from a child who was a newborn, infant or young child, either healthy, febrile or measles-vaccinated (not recorded which).

This clone was counted between two and nine times. This may come from a read error, since a much larger clone is one base off. Other DNA sequences in the sample encode the same CDR3. The rearrangement links TRDV2 to TRDJ1; 7 nucleotides agree with TRDD3. Looked up from germline, CDR1 is GEAIGNYY and CDR2 is EKD. The CDR3 is 16 amino acids. The V segment lost 3 bases and the J segment 0 bases; nucleotides outside the gene matches: 9. DNA for the CDR3: TGTGCCTGTGACCAACTGGGGACAGGATACACCGATAAACTCATCTTT. Encoded protein: CACDQLGTGYTDKLIF.

The chain carries TRDV2 and TRDJ1; 9 nucleotides agree with TRDD3. The CDR3 loop spans 15 amino acids. CDR1 is GEAIGNYY and CDR2 is EKD in the germline V gene. The junction had 10 bases not matched to a gene; V was cut back by 3 bases and J by 6 bases. Written as DNA, the CDR3 is TGTGCCTGTGACTTCATACTGGGGGACCATTATAAACTCATCTTT. The encoded protein is CACDFILGDHYKLIF.

The chain employs TRDV2 and TRDJ1; 13 bases fit TRDD3. In germline, CDR1 is GEAIGNYY, CDR2 EKD. V lost 1 base to trimming and J lost 0 bases; unmatched junction nucleotides: 4. The CDR3 extends over 17 amino acids. The DNA of the CDR3 is TGTGCCTGTGACACAATTACTGGGGGATACGACACCGATAAACTCATCTTT. Its protein product is CACDTITGGYDTDKLIF.

For this clone: Just one base apart from a much larger clone, this may be a read error. The sample carries other DNA sequences with the same CDR3. The chain links TRDV2 to TRDJ3, with TRDD3 matching over 9 bases. CDR3 length: 22 amino acids. Germline V CDR1 and CDR2: GEAIGNYY, EKD. The CDR3 DNA reads TGTGCCTGTGACACTTTGGATGAAAACTGGGGGAGAAGCTCCTGGGACACCCGACAGATGTTCTTC. It is translated as CACDTLDENWGRSSWDTRQMFF.

By proportion, this clone is medium-sized. The same CDR3 can be traced to other DNA sequences in this sample. The chain uses TRDV2 and TRDJ3; TRDD3 matches 12 bases. With 0 bases clipped from V and 4 bases from J, the junction kept 12 bases outside the gene matches. The CDR3 contains 21 residues. Germline CDR1 GEAIGNYY, CDR2 EKD. The CDR3 is CACDTLTGGYRRGWDTRQMFF. DNA of the CDR3: TGTGCCTGTGACACCCTTACTGGGGGATACCGGCGGGGTTGGGACACCCGACAGATGTTTTTC.

This clone has more than one count but fewer than ten. This may arise from a read error, as a much more abundant clone is one base away. The chain uses TRDV2 and TRDJ1; 13 bases are shared with TRDD3. The CDR3 has 18 amino acids. CDR1 and CDR2 (germline): GEAIGNYY, EKD. CDR3 loop: CACDSLTGGYETSDNLIF. The CDR3 DNA is TGTGCCTGTGACTCTCTTACTGGGGGATACGAGACATCCGATAATCTCATCTTT.

This clone was seen a handful of times. TCRdb assigns this DNA the protein of a much larger clone, which departs from its translation at residue 9; this likely reflects a read error, and the protein shown comes from translating the DNA. The V and J genes are TRDV2 and TRDJ1, with 8 bases fitting TRDD3. The junction had 5 bases not matched to a gene; V was cut back by 0 bases and J by 0 bases. This CDR3 has 16 residues. The V gene's germline CDR1 is GEAIGNYY and CDR2 EKD. CDR3 bases: TGTGCCTGTGACACCGTTGGGGGATTGGACACCGATAAACTCATCTTT. It is translated as CACDTVGGLDTDKLIF.

This clone has only a few counts. Since a much larger clone is just one base distant, this may be a read error. This chain links TRDV2 with TRDJ3; D is possibly TRDD3 (5 bases). The germline gives CDR1 GEAIGNYY, CDR2 EKD. The CDR3 runs to 18 residues. CDR3 bases: TGTGCCTGTGGCACCGTAAGGGGGGGCTCCTGGGACACCCGACAGATGTTTTTC. Translating it yields CACGTVRGGSWDTRQMFF.

This clone was found a few times. This may stem from a read error, because a much larger clone lies one nucleotide away. Other DNA sequences in this specimen translate into the identical CDR3. This rearrangement joins TRDV2 to TRDJ1; 7 positions agree with TRDD3. CDR3 length: 15 amino acids. The germline V gene encodes CDR1 GEAIGNYY and CDR2 EKD. The CDR3 loop reads CACDTVGGDTDKLIF. As DNA, the CDR3 is TGTGCCTGTGACACCGTTGGGGGAGACACCGATAAACTCATTTTT.

Details on this clone: One junction end does not reproduce the germline sequence, and a read error may be involved. The V call is TRDV3, the J call TRDJ1; 8 bases line up with TRDD3. CDR1 and CDR2 from the germline V gene are TVYSNPD and GDNSRS (reference sequence). This CDR3 region has 17 residues. The CDR3 sequence: CAFKATWGTRYTDKLIF. CDR3 DNA sequence: TGTGCCTTTAAAGCCACCTGGGGGACCCGCTACACCGATAAACTTATCTTT.

As for this clone: A much larger clone sits a single nucleotide away, making a read error possible. Other DNA sequences from this sample encode an identical CDR3 as well. This rearrangement joins TRDV2 to TRDJ1; the match to TRDD3 covers 10 bases. The CDR3 runs to 17 residues. Germline CDR1 GEAIGNYY, CDR2 EKD. V gave up 1 base and J gave up 3 bases; unmatched junction bases: 10. CDR3 in DNA: TGTGCCTGTGACACTGTCGGGCTGGGGGATAGTGCCGATAAACTCATCTTT. Protein product: CACDTVGLGDSADKLIF.

This clone has just a few counts. The J gene is TRDJ2, the V gene TRDV2; 10 nucleotides match TRDD3. The J segment lost 8 bases and the V segment lost 7 bases, leaving 12 bases of the junction unmatched. Germline V gene data show CDR1 as GEAIGNYY and CDR2 as EKD. The CDR3 contains 15 residues. CDR3 nucleotide sequence: TGTGCCTGGGCGTCCTGGGGGATAGGGGGTGCACAACTCTTCTTT. Its translation is CAWASWGIGGAQLFF.

This clone is judged medium-sized (0.01 to 0.1%). The rearrangement links TRDV1 to TRDJ1; 12 bases align to TRDD3. Germline lookup yields CDR1 TSWWSYY and CDR2 QGS. The CDR3 loop spans 20 amino acids. With 2 bases clipped from V and 3 bases from J, the junction kept 16 bases outside the gene matches. CDR3 sequence (DNA): TGTGCTCTTGGGGAATTATTTATCCCATACTGGGGGATACCGGCCGATAAACTCATCTTT. The encoded protein is CALGELFIPYWGIPADKLIF.

There are a few counts of this clone. A much larger clone differs from this one at a single base, so this may be a read error. The chain carries TRDV2 and TRDJ3; TRDD3 agrees at 8 bases. Germline V gene lookup returns CDR1 GEAIGNYY and CDR2 EKD. The V segment lost 3 bases and the J segment 0 bases; nucleotides outside the gene matches: 18. This CDR3 spans 22 amino acids. CDR3 in DNA: TGTGCCTGTGACCCTATACTGGGGGGTACTTCGATTAGCTCCTGGGACACCCGACAGATGTTTTTC. Protein sequence: CACDPILGGTSISSWDTRQMFF.

This clone has more than one count but fewer than ten. A far more abundant clone sits one base away, making this likely a read error. The CDR3 region is CACGTAGGTRDTRQMFF. The CDR3 nucleotides read TGTGCCTGTGGCACCGCTGGGGGAACCCGGGACACCCGACAGATGTTTTTC. V and J are TRDV2 and TRDJ3; 8 positions agree with TRDD3. Germline V lookup: CDR1 GEAIGNYY, CDR2 EKD. This CDR3 region has 17 residues.

This clone was picked up a small number of times. The gene calls are TRDV2 and TRDJ3, with 9 bases aligning to TRDD3. This CDR3 spans 18 amino acids. The V segment lost 1 base and the J segment 2 bases; nucleotides outside the gene matches: 5. Germline V gives CDR1 GEAIGNYY, CDR2 EKD. This chain's CDR3 is CACDTGGYETWDTRQMFF. The CDR3 nucleotides are TGTGCCTGTGACACTGGGGGATATGAAACCTGGGACACCCGACAGATGTTTTTC.

There are a few counts of this clone. A much larger clone is a single base away; this may be a read error. Other nucleotide sequences from this sample produce the same CDR3. V usage is TRDV2 and J usage is TRDJ3; possibly TRDD3 for D (5 bases). The CDR3 is made up of 20 amino acids. Germline CDR1 reads GEAIGNYY; CDR2 reads EKD. V lost 0 bases and J lost 0, with 17 bases in between. CDR3 sequence: CACDTAGTLQSSWDTRQMFF. The CDR3 DNA reads TGTGCCTGTGACACCGCGGGGACCCTCCAGAGCTCCTGGGACACCCGACAGATGTTTTTC.

This clone has a handful of counts. The J gene is TRDJ1, the V gene TRDV2; 8 nucleotides agree with TRDD3. The CDR3 has 16 amino acids. The germline CDR1 and CDR2 sequences are GEAIGNYY and EKD. J gave up 2 bases and V 0 bases, and 7 bases lay outside the gene matches. The CDR3, as DNA: TGTGCCTGTGACACCGTTGGGGGATCCTTAACCGATAAACTCATCTTT. It translates to CACDTVGGSLTDKLIF.

This clone was found a few times. This is likely an artifact of a read error, given a far larger clone one base away. The rearrangement links TRDV2 to TRDJ3; 8 nucleotides agree with TRDD3. Germline CDR1 GEAIGNYY, CDR2 EKD. CDR3 length: 20 amino acids. The CDR3 sequence is CACDTAGGGSSSWDTLQMFF. The CDR3, as DNA: TGTGCCTGTGACACCGCGGGTGGGGGATCCTCCTCCTGGGACACCCTACAGATGTTTTTC.

About this clone: The same CDR3 is also encoded by other DNA sequences in this sample. The chain couples TRDV2 to TRDJ1, with 7 bases lining up with TRDD3. CDR1 is GEAIGNYY, CDR2 EKD, per germline. This CDR3 has 18 amino acids. The J segment lost 0 bases and the V segment lost 3 bases, leaving 15 bases of the junction unmatched. CDR3 amino acids: CACDSLLGDSTYTDKLIF. CDR3 nucleotides: TGTGCCTGTGACTCCTTACTAGGGGATAGCACGTACACCGATAAACTCATCTTT.

V is TRDV1 and J is TRDJ1; 13 bases map to TRDD3. CDR1 is TSWWSYY, CDR2 QGS, per germline. With 0 bases clipped from V and 1 base from J, the junction kept 32 bases outside the gene matches. The CDR3 contains 27 residues. CDR3 amino acids: CALGELRPSSSRVLGDTRIRVTDKLIF. DNA of the CDR3: TGTGCTCTTGGGGAACTAAGGCCTTCCTCCTCCCGCGTACTGGGGGATACGCGTATCCGGGTCACCGATAAACTCATCTTT.

The chain uses TRDV2 and TRDJ1; tentative D call: TRDD3 (6 bases). Trimming stripped 3 bases from V and 3 bases from J, with 13 bases between. CDR3 length: 14 amino acids. CDR1 and CDR2 from the germline V gene are GEAIGNYY and EKD. CDR3 residues: CACDLAGEADKLIF. The CDR3, as DNA: TGTGCCTGTGACCTTGCTGGGGAAGCCGATAAACTCATCTTT.

The table lists this clone with a few counts. The chain has TRDV2 and TRDJ3; 8 bases match TRDD3. The V gene end was trimmed by 0 bases and the J gene end by 1 base; junction bases not matched to a gene: 16. The CDR3 totals 22 residues. Germline V gene sequence: CDR1 GEAIGNYY, CDR2 EKD. CDR3 sequence reads: CACDTIPATGGLRSWDTRQMFF. In DNA form, the CDR3 reads TGTGCCTGTGACACCATCCCCGCTACTGGGGGTCTTCGGTCCTGGGACACCCGACAGATGTTTTTC.

About this clone itself: The sample carries other DNA sequences with the same CDR3. The chain joins TRDV2 to TRDJ3; 13 bases map to TRDD3. CDR1 GEAIGNYY and CDR2 EKD come from the germline V gene. CDR3 length: 21 amino acids. Trimming at V came to 1 base and at J to 0 bases, leaving 8 bases not matched to a gene. Here the CDR3 reads CACDTVVLGDTSSWDTRQMFF. The CDR3 bases are TGTGCCTGTGACACGGTCGTACTGGGGGATACGAGCTCCTGGGACACCCGACAGATGTTTTTC.

A remark on this clone: This likely reflects a read error, since a far larger clone is one base away. The V gene is TRDV1, the J gene TRDJ1; the match to TRDD2 covers 9 bases. CDR1 and CDR2 from the germline V gene are TSWWSYY and QGS. This CDR3 comprises 20 residues. J lost 7 bases, V lost 0 bases, and 21 bases had no gene match. The CDR3 is CALGELGLPTLYRGTCKLIF. The CDR3 region has the DNA TGTGCTCTTGGGGAACTGGGCCTTCCTACACTTTACCGGGGGACCTGTAAACTCATCTTT.

This clone turned up a few times. Other nucleotide sequences in the sample specify the same CDR3. The chain employs TRDV2 and TRDJ1; the match to TRDD3 covers 7 bases. Germline trimming cut 0 bases from V and 2 bases from J; bases unmatched to any gene: 5. The CDR3 is made up of 15 amino acids. Germline CDR1 and CDR2: GEAIGNYY and EKD. The CDR3 loop is CACDTVGDRTDKLIF. The CDR3 DNA sequence: TGTGCCTGTGACACCGTAGGGGATAGAACCGATAAACTCATCTTT.